The clone carrying this TCR beta chain was seen only a few times. V was shortened by 3 bases and J by 7 bases, with 15 bases between the two germline ends. CDR3 size: 15 residues. CDR1 is LGHNA and CDR2 is YNFKEQ in the germline V gene. Researchers attached unique molecular identifiers to individual cDNA molecules. From the 5' RACE reads, TCRdb called clonotypes with MiXCR, one entry per CDR3 protein. Altogether more than 95,000 distinct CDR3 sequences are present, 8% to 13% being singletons, with the ten largest covering roughly 4.5%. This sample is drawn from a study of early T cells in non-severe SARS-CoV-2 infection.

The starting material was whole blood, obtained at baseline. The rearrangement uses TRBV4-2 and TRBJ2-2; D unresolved. The receptor comes from an adult who was a healthcare worker with PCR-confirmed SARS-CoV-2 infection or an uninfected control (not recorded which). This CDR3 is CASSHPGLKVGELFF. The CDR3 DNA reads TGTGCCAGCAGCCATCCAGGTTTAAAGGTCGGGGAGCTGTTTTTT.